The subject of this entry is one T cell receptor beta chain. Clones were sequenced by immunoSEQ multiplex PCR, and TCRdb holds only the in-frame ones, with some missing. There are approximately 110,000 clones in the sample; 85% to 90% occur only once, and 1.1% lies in the top ten. The sample originates from a study of blood T cell repertoires in COVID-19. CDR3 length: 16 residues. V lost 2 bases and J lost 7, with 17 bases in between. CDR1 and CDR2 (germline): SGHTA, FQGNSA. The sample taken for sequencing was peripheral blood. The TCR comes from a human donor in a cohort sampled during active COVID-19. V usage is TRBV7-2 and J usage is TRBJ1-4, with a tentative D call TRBD1 (5 bases). The chain's CDR3 is CASSLILFGRAEKLFF. In DNA, the CDR3 is TGTGCCAGCAGCTTAATCCTGTTCGGCAGGGCTGAAAAACTGTTTTTT.